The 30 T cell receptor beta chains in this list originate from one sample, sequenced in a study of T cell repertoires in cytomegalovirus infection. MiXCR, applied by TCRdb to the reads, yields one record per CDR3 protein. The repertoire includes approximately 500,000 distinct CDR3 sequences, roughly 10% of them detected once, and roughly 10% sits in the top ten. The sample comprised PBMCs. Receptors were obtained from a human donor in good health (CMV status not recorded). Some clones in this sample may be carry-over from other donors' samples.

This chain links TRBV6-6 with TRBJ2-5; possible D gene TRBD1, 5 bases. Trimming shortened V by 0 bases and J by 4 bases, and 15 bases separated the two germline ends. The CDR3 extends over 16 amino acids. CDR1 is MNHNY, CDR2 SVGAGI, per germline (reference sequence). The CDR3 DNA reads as TGTGCCAGCAGTTACTCAGGCTCAGGGCCACGAGAGACCCAGTACTTC. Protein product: CASSYSGSGPRETQYF.

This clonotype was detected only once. This chain's CDR3 is CASSSTVDEQFF. DNA of the CDR3: TGTGCCAGCAGTTCGACAGTGGATGAGCAGTTCTTC. The chain couples TRBV28 to TRBJ2-1; tentatively, D is TRBD1 (5 bases). Trimming left V 4 bases short and J 8 bases short, with 9 bases between. Per the germline V gene, CDR1 is MDHEN and CDR2 is SYDVKM. The CDR3 has 12 amino acids.

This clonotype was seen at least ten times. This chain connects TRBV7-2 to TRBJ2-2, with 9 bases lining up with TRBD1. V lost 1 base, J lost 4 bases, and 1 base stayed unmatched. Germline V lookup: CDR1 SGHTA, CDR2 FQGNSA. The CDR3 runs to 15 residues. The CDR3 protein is CASSLETGGTGELFF. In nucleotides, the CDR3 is TGTGCCAGCAGCTTAGAGACAGGGGGCACCGGGGAGCTGTTTTTT.

DNA of the CDR3: TGTGCCAGCAGCTTGGACCAGTTTGGTGGCTACACCTTC. Translated: CASSLDQFGGYTF. The chain has TRBV5-6 and TRBJ1-2; D is uncertain. Per germline, CDR1 SGHDT and CDR2 YYEEEE. V was shortened by 0 bases and J by 7 bases, with 10 bases between the two germline ends. The CDR3 spans 13 residues.

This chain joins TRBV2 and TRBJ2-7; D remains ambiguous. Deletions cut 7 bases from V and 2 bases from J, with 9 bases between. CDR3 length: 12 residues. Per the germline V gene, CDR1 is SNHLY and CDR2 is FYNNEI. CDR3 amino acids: CASIEETYEQYF. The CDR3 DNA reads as TGTGCCAGCATAGAAGAGACCTACGAGCAGTACTTC.

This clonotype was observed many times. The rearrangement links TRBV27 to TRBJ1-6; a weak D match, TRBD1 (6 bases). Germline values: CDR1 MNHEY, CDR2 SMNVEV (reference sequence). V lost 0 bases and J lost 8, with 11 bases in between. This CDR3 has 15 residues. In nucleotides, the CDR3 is TGTGCCAGCAGTTTATCAAAGGGGGAGCATTCACCCCTCCACTTT. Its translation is CASSLSKGEHSPLHF.

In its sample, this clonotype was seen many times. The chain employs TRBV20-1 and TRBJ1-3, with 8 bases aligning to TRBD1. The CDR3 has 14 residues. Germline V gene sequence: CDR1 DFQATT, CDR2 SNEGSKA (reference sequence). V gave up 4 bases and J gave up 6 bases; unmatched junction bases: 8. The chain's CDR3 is CSAIETGDANTIYF. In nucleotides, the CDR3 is TGCAGTGCTATAGAGACAGGGGACGCAAACACCATATATTTT.

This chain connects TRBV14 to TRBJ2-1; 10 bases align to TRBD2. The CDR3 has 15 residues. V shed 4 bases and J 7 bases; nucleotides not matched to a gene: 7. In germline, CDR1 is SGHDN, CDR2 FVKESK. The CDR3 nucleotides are TGTGCCAGCAGCCCCCCTAGCGGGGGATGGAATGAGCAGTTCTTC. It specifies CASSPPSGGWNEQFF. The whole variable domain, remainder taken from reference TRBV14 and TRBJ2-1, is EAGVTQFPSHSVIEKGQTVTLRCDPISGHDNLYWYRRVMGKEIKFLLHFVKESKQDESGMPNNRFLAERTGGTYSTLKVQPAELEDSGVYFCASSPPSGGWNEQFFGPGTRLTVL.

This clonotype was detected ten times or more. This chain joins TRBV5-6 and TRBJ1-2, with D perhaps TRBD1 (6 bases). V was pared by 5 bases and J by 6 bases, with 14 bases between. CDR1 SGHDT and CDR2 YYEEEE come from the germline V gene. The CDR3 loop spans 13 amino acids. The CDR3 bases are TGTGCCAGCAGGGGACTCTCAGGGGATGGCTACACCTTC. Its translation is CASRGLSGDGYTF.

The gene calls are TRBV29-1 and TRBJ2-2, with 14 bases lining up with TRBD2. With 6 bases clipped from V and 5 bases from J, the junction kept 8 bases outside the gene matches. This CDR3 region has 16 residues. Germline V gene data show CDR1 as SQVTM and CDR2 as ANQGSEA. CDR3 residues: CSVGGTSGSGTGELFF. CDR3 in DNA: TGCAGCGTCGGCGGGACTAGCGGGAGCGGTACCGGGGAGCTGTTTTTT.

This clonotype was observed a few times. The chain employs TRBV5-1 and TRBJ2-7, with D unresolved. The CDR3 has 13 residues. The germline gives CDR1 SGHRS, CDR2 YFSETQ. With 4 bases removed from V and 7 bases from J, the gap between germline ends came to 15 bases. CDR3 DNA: TGCGCCAGCAGCGCGGACCGGGCTAGGGAGCAGTACTTC. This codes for CASSADRAREQYF.

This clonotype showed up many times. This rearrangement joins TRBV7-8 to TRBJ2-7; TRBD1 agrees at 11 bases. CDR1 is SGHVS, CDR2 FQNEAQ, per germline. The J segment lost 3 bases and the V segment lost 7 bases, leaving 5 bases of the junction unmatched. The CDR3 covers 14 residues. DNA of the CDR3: TGTGCCAGCACCGCAGGGACAGGGGGCTACGAGCAGTACTTC. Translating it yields CASTAGTGGYEQYF.

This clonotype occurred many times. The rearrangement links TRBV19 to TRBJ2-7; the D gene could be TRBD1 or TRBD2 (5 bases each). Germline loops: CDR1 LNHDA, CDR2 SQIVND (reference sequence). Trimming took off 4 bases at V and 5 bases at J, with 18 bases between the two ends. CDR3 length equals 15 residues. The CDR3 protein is CASSTGTRVGNEQYF. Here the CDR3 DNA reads TGTGCCAGTAGTACCGGGACGAGAGTAGGGAACGAGCAGTACTTC. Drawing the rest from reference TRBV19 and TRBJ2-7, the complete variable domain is DGGITQSPKYLFRKEGQNVTLSCEQNLNHDAMYWYRQDPGQGLRLIYYSQIVNDFQKGDIAEGYSVSREKKESFPLTVTSAQKNPTAFYLCASSTGTRVGNEQYFGPGTRLTVT.

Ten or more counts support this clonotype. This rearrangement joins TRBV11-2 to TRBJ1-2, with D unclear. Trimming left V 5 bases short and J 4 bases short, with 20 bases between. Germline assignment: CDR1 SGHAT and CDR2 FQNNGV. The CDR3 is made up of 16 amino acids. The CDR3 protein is CASSPATESLVYGYTF. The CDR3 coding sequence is TGTGCCAGCAGCCCGGCGACGGAATCCTTGGTCTATGGCTACACCTTC.

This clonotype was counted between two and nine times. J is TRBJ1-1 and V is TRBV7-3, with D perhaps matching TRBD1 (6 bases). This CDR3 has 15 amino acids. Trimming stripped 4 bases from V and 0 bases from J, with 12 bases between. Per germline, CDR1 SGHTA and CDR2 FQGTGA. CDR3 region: CASSSYRVLNTEAFF. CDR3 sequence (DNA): TGTGCCAGCAGCTCATACAGGGTTCTGAACACTGAAGCTTTCTTT.

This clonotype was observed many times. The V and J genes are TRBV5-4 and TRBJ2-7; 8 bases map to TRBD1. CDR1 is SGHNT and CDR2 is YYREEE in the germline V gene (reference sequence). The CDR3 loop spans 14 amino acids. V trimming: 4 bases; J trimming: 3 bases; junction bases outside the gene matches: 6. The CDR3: CASSMTGDYYEQYF. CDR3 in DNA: TGTGCCAGCAGCATGACAGGGGATTACTACGAGCAGTACTTC.

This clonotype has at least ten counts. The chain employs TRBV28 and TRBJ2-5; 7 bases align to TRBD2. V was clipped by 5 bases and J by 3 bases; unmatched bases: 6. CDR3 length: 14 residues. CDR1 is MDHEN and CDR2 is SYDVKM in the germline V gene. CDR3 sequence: CASSQSLAEETQYF. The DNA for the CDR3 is TGTGCCAGCAGTCAGAGCCTAGCGGAAGAGACCCAGTACTTC. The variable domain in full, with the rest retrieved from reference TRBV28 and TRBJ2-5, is DVKVTQSSRYLVKRTGEKVFLECVQDMDHENMFWYRQDPGLGLRLIYFSYDVKMKEKGDIPEGYSVSREKKERFSLILESASTNQTSMYLCASSQSLAEETQYFGPGTRLLVL.

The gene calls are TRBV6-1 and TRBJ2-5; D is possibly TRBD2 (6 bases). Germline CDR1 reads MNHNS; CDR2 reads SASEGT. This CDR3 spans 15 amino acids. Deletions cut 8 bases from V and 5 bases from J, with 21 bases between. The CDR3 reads CASGKAGRPEETQYF. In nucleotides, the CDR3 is TGTGCCAGCGGTAAAGCGGGTAGGCCTGAGGAGACCCAGTACTTC.

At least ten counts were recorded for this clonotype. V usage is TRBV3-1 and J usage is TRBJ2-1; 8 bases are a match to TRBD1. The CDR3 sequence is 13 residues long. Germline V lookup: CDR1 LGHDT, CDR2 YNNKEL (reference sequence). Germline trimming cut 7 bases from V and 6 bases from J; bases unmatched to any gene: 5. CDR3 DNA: TGTGCCAGCACCGAAACAGGGGGCAATGAGCAGTTCTTC. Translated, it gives CASTETGGNEQFF.

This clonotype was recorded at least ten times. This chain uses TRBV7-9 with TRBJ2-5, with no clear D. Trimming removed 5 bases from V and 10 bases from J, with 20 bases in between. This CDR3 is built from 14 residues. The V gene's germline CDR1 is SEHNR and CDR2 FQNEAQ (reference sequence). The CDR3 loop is CASSGRHWAGGQYF. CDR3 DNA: TGTGCCAGCAGCGGACGCCACTGGGCTGGCGGCCAGTACTTC.

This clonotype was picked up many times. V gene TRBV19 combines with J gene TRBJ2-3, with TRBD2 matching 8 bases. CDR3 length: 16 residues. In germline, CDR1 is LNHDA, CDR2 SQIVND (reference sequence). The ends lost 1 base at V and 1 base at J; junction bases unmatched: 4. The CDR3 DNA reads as TGTGCCAGTAGTATAGTCGAGACTAGCGGCACAGATACGCAGTATTTT. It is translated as CASSIVETSGTDTQYF.

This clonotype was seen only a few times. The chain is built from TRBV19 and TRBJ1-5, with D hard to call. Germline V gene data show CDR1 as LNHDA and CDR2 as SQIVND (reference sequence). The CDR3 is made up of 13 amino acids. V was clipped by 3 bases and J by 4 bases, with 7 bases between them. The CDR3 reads CASSIALNQPQHF. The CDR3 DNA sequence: TGTGCCAGTAGTATCGCCCTTAATCAGCCCCAGCATTTT.

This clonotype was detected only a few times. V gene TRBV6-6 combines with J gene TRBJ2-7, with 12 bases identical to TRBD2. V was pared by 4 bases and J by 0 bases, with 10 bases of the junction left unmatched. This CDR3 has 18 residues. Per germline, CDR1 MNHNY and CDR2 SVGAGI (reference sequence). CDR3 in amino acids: CASSSGLAGNPSSYEQYF. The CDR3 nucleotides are TGTGCCAGCAGTTCCGGACTAGCGGGGAACCCGAGCTCCTACGAGCAGTACTTC.

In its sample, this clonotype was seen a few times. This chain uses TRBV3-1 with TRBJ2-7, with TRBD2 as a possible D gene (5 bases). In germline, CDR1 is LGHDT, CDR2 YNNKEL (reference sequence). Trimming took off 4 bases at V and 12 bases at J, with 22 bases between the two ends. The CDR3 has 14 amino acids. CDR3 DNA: TGTGCCAGCAGCCTTAGCCAATGGGAGACCGGGCTGTACTTC. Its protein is CASSLSQWETGLYF.

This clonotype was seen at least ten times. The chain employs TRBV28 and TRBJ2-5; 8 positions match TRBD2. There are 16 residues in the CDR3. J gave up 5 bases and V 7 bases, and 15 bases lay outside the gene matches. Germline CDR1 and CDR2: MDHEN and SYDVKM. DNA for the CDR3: TGTGCCAGCAATCCTTGGGATAGCGGGAAGGGGGAGACCCAGTACTTC. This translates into CASNPWDSGKGETQYF.

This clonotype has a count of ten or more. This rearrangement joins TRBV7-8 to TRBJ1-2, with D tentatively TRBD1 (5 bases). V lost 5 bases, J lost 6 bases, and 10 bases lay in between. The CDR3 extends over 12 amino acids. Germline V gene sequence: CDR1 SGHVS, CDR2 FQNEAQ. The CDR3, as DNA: TGTGCCAGCAGCGGGGGGATCAATGGCTACACCTTC. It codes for CASSGGINGYTF.

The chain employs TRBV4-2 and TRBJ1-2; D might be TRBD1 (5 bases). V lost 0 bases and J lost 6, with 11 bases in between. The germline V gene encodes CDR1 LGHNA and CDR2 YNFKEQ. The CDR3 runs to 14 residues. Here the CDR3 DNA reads TGTGCCAGCAGCCAAGAGGCGGGGGTGGATGGCTACACCTTC. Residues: CASSQEAGVDGYTF.

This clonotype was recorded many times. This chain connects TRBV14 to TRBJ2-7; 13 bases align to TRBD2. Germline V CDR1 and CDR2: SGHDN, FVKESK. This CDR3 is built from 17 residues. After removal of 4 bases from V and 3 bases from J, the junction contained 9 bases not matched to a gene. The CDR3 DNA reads TGTGCCAGCAGCCCTTCCTCCGGGACTAGCGGGAACTACGAGCAGTACTTC. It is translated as CASSPSSGTSGNYEQYF.

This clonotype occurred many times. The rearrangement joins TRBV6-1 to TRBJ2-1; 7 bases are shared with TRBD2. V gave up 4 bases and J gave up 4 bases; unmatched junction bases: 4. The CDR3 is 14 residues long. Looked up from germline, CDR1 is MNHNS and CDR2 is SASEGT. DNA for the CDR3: TGTGCCAGCAGTGGAGCGGGACCTTACAATGAGCAGTTCTTC. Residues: CASSGAGPYNEQFF.

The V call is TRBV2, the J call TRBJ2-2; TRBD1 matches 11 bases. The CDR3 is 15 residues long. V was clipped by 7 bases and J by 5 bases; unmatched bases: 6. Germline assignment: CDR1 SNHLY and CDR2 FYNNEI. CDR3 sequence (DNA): TGTGCCAGCACTAGGGACAGGGGGGGTACCGGGGAGCTGTTTTTT. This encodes CASTRDRGGTGELFF.